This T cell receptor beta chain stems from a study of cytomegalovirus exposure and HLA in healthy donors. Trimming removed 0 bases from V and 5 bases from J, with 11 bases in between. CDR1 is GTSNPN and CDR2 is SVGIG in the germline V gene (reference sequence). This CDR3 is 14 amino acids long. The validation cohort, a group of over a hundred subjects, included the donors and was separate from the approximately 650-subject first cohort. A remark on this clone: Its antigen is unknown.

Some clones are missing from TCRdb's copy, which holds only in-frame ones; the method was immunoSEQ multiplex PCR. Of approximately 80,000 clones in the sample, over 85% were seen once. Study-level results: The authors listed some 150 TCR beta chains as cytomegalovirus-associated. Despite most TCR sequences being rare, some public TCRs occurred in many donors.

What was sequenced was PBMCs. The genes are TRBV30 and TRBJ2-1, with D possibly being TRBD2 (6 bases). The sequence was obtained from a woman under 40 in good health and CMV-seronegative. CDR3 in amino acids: CAWSVRLANNEQFF. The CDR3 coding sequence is TGTGCCTGGAGTGTCCGTCTAGCGAACAATGAGCAGTTCTTC.